Here is one T cell receptor beta chain with its context. The data are from a study of Ad26.COV2.S vaccination and SARS-CoV-2 variants. This CDR3 region has 13 residues. The germline V and J ends were trimmed by 1 base and 8 bases, with 11 bases remaining between them. Germline V gene lookup returns CDR1 GTSNPN and CDR2 SVGIG (reference sequence). Treatment described: roughly 18 received Ad26.COV2.S at low or high dose, single or two shots; 5 received placebo; per-sample allocation not given. Samples analyzed were those drawn on day 63 after the first vaccine or placebo injection. Produced via immunoSEQ multiplex PCR; TCRdb's table is partial and in-frame only. The table lists around 320,000 clones, around 84% of them singletons, with around 2% in the top ten.

The receptor was derived from a person aged 18 to 65 who received the Ad26.COV2.S COVID-19 vaccine or a placebo. The V and J genes are TRBV30 and TRBJ1-4, with D possibly being TRBD1 (5 bases). The sequenced sample was peripheral blood, obtained in a trial of Ad26.COV2.S vaccine versus placebo. The CDR3 protein is CAWSAVRGEKLFF. The CDR3 DNA is TGTGCCTGGAGTGCAGTCCGGGGGGAAAAACTGTTTTTT. The full variable domain, rest sourced from reference TRBV30 and TRBJ1-4, is SQTIHQWPATLVQPVGSPLSLECTVEGTSNPNLYWYRQAAGRGLQLLFYSVGIGQISSEVPQNLSASRPQDRQFILSSKKLLLSDSGFYLCAWSAVRGEKLFFGSGTQLSVL.